The 11 T cell receptor beta chains in this list originate from one sample, sequenced in a study of Graves' ophthalmopathy and Graves' hyperthyroidism. CDR3 regions of TCR beta were amplified from RNA transcripts. HTBI primers were employed in first-round RT-PCR, then a second-round multiplex PCR followed. TCRdb called the multiplex PCR reads again in MiXCR, with one record for every CDR3 protein. The repertoire includes almost 750,000 distinct CDR3 sequences, approximately 40% of them detected once, and about 40% sits in the top ten. Sequenced: peripheral blood. These receptors were collected from an adult man with Graves' ophthalmopathy.

Ten or more counts support this clonotype. The CDR3 DNA is TGTGCCAGCAGTTTATATCAGGGATCCTCACCCCTCCACTTT. Its protein is CASSLYQGSSPLHF. J is TRBJ1-6 and V is TRBV12-3 or TRBV12-4; D is possibly TRBD1 (5 bases). The CDR3 consists of 14 residues. Trimming removed 2 bases from V and 10 bases from J, with 12 bases in between.

The table lists this clonotype with a few counts. V usage is TRBV6-5 and J usage is TRBJ1-5; 10 nucleotides align to TRBD1. This CDR3 region has 15 residues. The V and J ends lost 6 bases and 5 bases, in that order; junction bases with no gene match: 7. Germline CDR1 reads MNHEY; CDR2 reads SVGAGI. DNA for the CDR3: TGTGCCAGCAGGGAAGCAGGGACAGGGGATCAGCCCCAGCATTTT. Amino acids: CASREAGTGDQPQHF.

For this clonotype: A much larger clone lies a single base off, so this may be a read error. The V gene is TRBV29-1, the J gene TRBJ2-5, with D perhaps being TRBD1 or TRBD2 (6 bases each). Trimming left V 0 bases short and J 4 bases short, with 18 bases between. CDR3 length: 16 residues. Germline CDR1 SQVTM, CDR2 ANQGSEA. The CDR3 spells CSVEDIWGARRETQYF. CDR3 bases: TGCAGCGTTGAAGATATTTGGGGGGCTAGGCGAGAGACCCAGTACTTC.

This clonotype was observed at least ten times. CDR3 in amino acids: CSVEGGQGNEQYF. The CDR3 DNA sequence: TGCAGCGTTGAAGGGGGACAGGGGAACGAGCAGTACTTC. The gene calls are TRBV29-1 and TRBJ2-7, with TRBD1 identical over 10 bases. The junction had 2 bases not matched to a gene; V was cut back by 1 base and J by 5 bases. From germline, CDR1 is SQVTM and CDR2 ANQGSEA. This CDR3 has 13 residues.

This clonotype was detected a few times. This chain joins TRBV29-1 and TRBJ2-2; tentative D call: TRBD2 (7 bases). The V gene's germline CDR1 is SQVTM and CDR2 ANQGSEA. Trimming took off 5 bases at V and 2 bases at J, with 12 bases between the two ends. CDR3 length equals 14 residues. In DNA form, the CDR3 reads TGCAGCGTTCGGGGGGACACTAACACCGGGGAGCTGTTTTTT. Protein product: CSVRGDTNTGELFF.

Of note for this clonotype: The conserved final phenylalanine or tryptophan is absent from the CDR3, which likely points to a read error. The chain links TRBV20-1 to TRBJ1-1; D gene uncertain. Trimming removed 6 bases at V and 0 bases at J, with 8 bases between. Germline V CDR1 and CDR2: DFQATT, SNEGSKA (reference sequence). The CDR3 sequence is 12 residues long. The CDR3 loop reads CSARRLNTEAFS. In nucleotides, the CDR3 is TGCAGTGCCCGCAGGTTGAACACTGAAGCTTTCTCT.

The chain links TRBV2 to TRBJ2-5; 10 bases map to TRBD1. The germline gives CDR1 SNHLY, CDR2 FYNNEI. CDR3 length: 15 residues. V was clipped by 8 bases and J by 3 bases; unmatched bases: 9. CDR3 loop: CASDPRTGGKETQYF. As DNA, the CDR3 is TGTGCCAGCGATCCTAGGACAGGGGGAAAAGAGACCCAGTACTTC. Looking up the rest from reference TRBV2 and TRBJ2-5 gives the full variable domain: EPEVTQTPSHQVTQMGQEVILRCVPISNHLYFYWYRQILGQKVEFLVSFYNNEISEKSEIFDDQFSVERPDGSNFTLKIRSTKLEDSAMYFCASDPRTGGKETQYFGPGTRLLVL.

This clonotype occurred many times. V gene TRBV19 combines with J gene TRBJ1-1, with D possibly matching TRBD1 (5 bases). From germline, CDR1 is LNHDA and CDR2 SQIVND (reference sequence). V was pared by 5 bases and J by 2 bases, with 12 bases between. The CDR3 covers 14 residues. The CDR3, as DNA: TGTGCCAGTAGTGTGAGGGGACGCAACACTGAAGCTTTCTTT. This gives the protein CASSVRGRNTEAFF.

This clonotype has more than one count but fewer than ten. The CDR3 is CASSFPGVSYEQYF. DNA of the CDR3: TGCGCCAGCAGCTTCCCGGGGGTCTCCTACGAGCAGTACTTC. The J gene is TRBJ2-7, the V gene TRBV5-1; possibly TRBD2 for D (6 bases). V was pared by 2 bases and J by 0 bases, with 9 bases between. CDR3 length: 14 amino acids. Looked up from germline, CDR1 is SGHRS and CDR2 is YFSETQ.

V and J are TRBV9 and TRBJ2-7; no firm D call. With 4 bases removed from V and 1 base from J, the gap between germline ends came to 12 bases. Germline V gene sequence: CDR1 SGDLS, CDR2 YYNGEE. CDR3 length: 14 residues. The CDR3 DNA reads as TGTGCCAGCAGCCCTACGCACAGTTCCTACGAGCAGTACTTC. The encoded protein is CASSPTHSSYEQYF.

The sample holds many counts of this clonotype. The genes are TRBV12-3 or TRBV12-4 and TRBJ1-2, with D maybe TRBD1 (6 bases). Trimming removed 5 bases from V and 7 bases from J, with 14 bases in between. This CDR3 contains 13 residues. Here the CDR3 DNA reads TGTGCCAGCAGTCTCAGGGGCCAGGGTGGCTACACCTTC. Its translation: CASSLRGQGGYTF.